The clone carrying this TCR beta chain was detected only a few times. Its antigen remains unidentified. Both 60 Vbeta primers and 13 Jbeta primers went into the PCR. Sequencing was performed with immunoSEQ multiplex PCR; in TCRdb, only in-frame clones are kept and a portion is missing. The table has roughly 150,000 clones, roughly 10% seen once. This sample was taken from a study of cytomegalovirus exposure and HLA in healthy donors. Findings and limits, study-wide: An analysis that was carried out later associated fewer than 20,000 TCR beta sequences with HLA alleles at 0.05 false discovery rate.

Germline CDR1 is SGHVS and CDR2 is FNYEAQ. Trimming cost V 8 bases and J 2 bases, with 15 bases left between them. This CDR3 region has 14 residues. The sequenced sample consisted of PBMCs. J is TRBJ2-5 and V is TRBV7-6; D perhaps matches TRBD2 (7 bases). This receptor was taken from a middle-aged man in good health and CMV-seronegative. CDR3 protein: CASPRGRGQETQYF. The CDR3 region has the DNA TGTGCCAGCCCTAGGGGGAGGGGACAAGAGACCCAGTACTTC.